The source of this T cell receptor (beta chain) is a study of T-cell memory formation after mild COVID-19. General observations from the study: Day 15 to 85 contracting clones showed balanced CD4/CD8; later expanders leaned CD4+.

As for this clonotype: Its specificity is not known.

Constant-segment primers and 5'RACE yielded cDNA libraries for TCR alpha and TCR beta, each carrying sample barcodes and UMIs. MiXCR, run by TCRdb on the 5' RACE reads, gives a single entry per CDR3 protein. The data contain a few hundred thousand distinct CDR3 sequences, approximately 16% of them singletons. This CDR3 has 16 amino acids. The trim removed 6 bases at V and 0 bases at J, leaving 9 bases unmatched. Looked up from germline, CDR1 is ENHRY and CDR2 is SYGVKD. This receptor was identified in a young man who had mild COVID-19 (a few samples of this study predate the infection). Cell type and time point are not known. Source material: PBMCs or a T cell subset sorted from them (not recorded which). The chain uses TRBV10-3 and TRBJ2-3; the match to TRBD1 covers 7 bases. CDR3 nucleotides: TGTGCCATCAGGAAGACAGGGTCCTCTAGCACAGATACGCAGTATTTT. Its translation: CAIRKTGSSSTDTQYF.